The 23 T cell receptor beta chains given below trace back to one sample, sequenced in a study of blood T cell repertoires in COVID-19. Assay: immunoSEQ multiplex PCR; the TCRdb copy retains only in-frame clones and omits some. The sample yields 320,000 or so clones, around 86% seen once. Sequencing was carried out using PBMCs or T cells enriched from blood (not recorded which). The receptor source for this set is a man in his sixties who had recovered from COVID-19.

The chain uses TRBV28 and TRBJ2-2, with 7 bases identical to TRBD1. CDR3 length: 17 amino acids. Per the germline V gene, CDR1 is MDHEN and CDR2 is SYDVKM. With 5 bases clipped from V and 3 bases from J, the junction kept 12 bases outside the gene matches. CDR3 in amino acids: CASSAYRGSIYTGELFF. CDR3 DNA sequence: TGTGCCAGCAGTGCATACAGGGGCTCCATCTACACCGGGGAGCTGTTTTTT.

The rearrangement joins TRBV7-2 to TRBJ2-3; D gene uncertain. Germline V gene data show CDR1 as SGHTA and CDR2 as FQGNSA. With 5 bases removed from V and 0 bases from J, the gap between germline ends came to 12 bases. The CDR3 consists of 15 residues. CDR3 protein: CASSPDSSSTDTQYF. CDR3 DNA sequence: TGTGCCAGCAGCCCCGACTCGTCTAGCACAGATACGCAGTATTTT.

CDR3 loop: CASSYPSGSQYEQFF. CDR3 in DNA: TGTGCCAGCAGTTACCCTAGCGGGAGTCAATATGAGCAGTTCTTC. V and J are TRBV6-5 and TRBJ2-1; 10 bases fit TRBD2. V shed 2 bases and J 8 bases; nucleotides not matched to a gene: 6. This CDR3 spans 15 amino acids. The V gene's germline CDR1 is MNHEY and CDR2 SVGAGI.

This chain connects TRBV24-1 to TRBJ2-1; TRBD2 matches at 9 bases. Germline V lookup: CDR1 KGHDR, CDR2 SFDVKD. Unmatched junction bases numbered 11, after V lost 7 bases and J lost 2 bases. The CDR3 contains 17 residues. The CDR3 DNA reads as TGTGCCACCAGCACACCCACAAGCGGGAGGCCCTACAATGAGCAGTTCTTC. Its translation is CATSTPTSGRPYNEQFF.

V usage is TRBV28 and J usage is TRBJ1-6; D unclear. Per germline, CDR1 MDHEN and CDR2 SYDVKM. The CDR3 length is 12 residues. Between the trimmed V and J ends, which lost 5 bases and 6 bases, there was a span of 5 bases. The CDR3 region is CASSIRNSPLHF. CDR3 bases: TGTGCCAGCAGTATCCGTAATTCACCCCTCCACTTT.

The CDR3 DNA reads TGTGCCACCAGTTCAGGACAGGGGTTCTACGAGCAGTACTTC. Translated: CATSSGQGFYEQYF. The gene calls are TRBV24-1 and TRBJ2-7; 9 positions agree with TRBD1. Trimming at V came to 6 bases and at J to 3 bases, leaving 5 bases not matched to a gene. This CDR3 comprises 14 residues. Germline V lookup: CDR1 KGHDR, CDR2 SFDVKD.

The chain joins TRBV24-1 to TRBJ2-1; 8 bases line up with TRBD2. This CDR3 is 17 amino acids long. CDR1 and CDR2 from the germline V gene are KGHDR and SFDVKD. V dropped 7 bases and J dropped 0; count of bases not matched to a gene: 10. CDR3: CATSPILAVSSYNEQFF. Written as DNA, the CDR3 is TGTGCCACCAGCCCGATACTAGCGGTAAGCTCCTACAATGAGCAGTTCTTC.

Only one count was recorded for this clone. The chain joins TRBV5-1 to TRBJ1-1; 7 nucleotides agree with TRBD1. This CDR3 region has 15 residues. Germline V lookup: CDR1 SGHRS, CDR2 YFSETQ. After removal of 9 bases from V and 1 base from J, the junction contained 12 bases not matched to a gene. CDR3 in amino acids: CATHITAGGNTEAFF. As DNA, the CDR3 is TGCGCCACTCATATTACCGCAGGGGGGAACACTGAAGCTTTCTTT.

The V call is TRBV11-3, the J call TRBJ2-1; possible D gene TRBD2, 6 bases. CDR3 length: 18 residues. Trimming took off 2 bases at V and 0 bases at J, with 17 bases between the two ends. Germline assignment: CDR1 SGHNT and CDR2 YENEEA. This CDR3 reads CASSLSRPLGSSYNEQFF. The DNA of the CDR3 is TGTGCCAGCAGCTTAAGTCGCCCACTCGGGAGCTCCTACAATGAGCAGTTCTTC.

V and J are TRBV5-5 and TRBJ2-6; D is possibly TRBD2 (6 bases). This CDR3 region has 18 residues. The germline CDR1 and CDR2 sequences are SGHKS and YYEKEE (reference sequence). Trimming removed 5 bases at V and 2 bases at J, with 20 bases between. CDR3 amino acids: CASSYRGGGEAGANVLTF. CDR3 bases: TGTGCCAGCAGTTATCGGGGCGGAGGGGAGGCTGGGGCCAACGTCCTGACTTTC. The full variable domain, with the rest looked up from reference TRBV5-5 and TRBJ2-6, is DAGVTQSPTHLIKTRGQQVTLRCSPISGHKSVSWYQQVLGQGPQFIFQYYEKEERGRGNFPDRFSARQFPNYSSELNVNALLLGDSALYLCASSYRGGGEAGANVLTFGAGSRLTVL.

The V and J genes are TRBV19 and TRBJ2-1, with 8 bases matching TRBD2. The ends lost 4 bases at V and 5 bases at J; junction bases unmatched: 10. The CDR3 contains 16 residues. The germline gives CDR1 LNHDA, CDR2 SQIVND (reference sequence). In DNA, the CDR3 is TGTGCCAGTAGTACGTACGGCGGGAGGAGCAACAATGAGCAGTTCTTC. Its translation is CASSTYGGRSNNEQFF.

V usage is TRBV24-1 and J usage is TRBJ1-5; TRBD1 might be the D (5 bases). The CDR3 covers 14 residues. The V gene lost 12 bases and the J gene lost 0 bases, with 14 bases spanning the gap. Germline CDR1 KGHDR, CDR2 SFDVKD. In DNA, the CDR3 is TGTGCCCACGCAGGGCAGCTTAGCAATCAGCCCCAGCATTTT. It specifies CAHAGQLSNQPQHF.

The genes are TRBV5-1 and TRBJ2-3, with 8 nucleotides matching TRBD1. V lost 3 bases and J lost 6; bases outside the gene matches: 6. CDR1 SGHRS and CDR2 YFSETQ come from the germline V gene. The CDR3 runs to 14 residues. CDR3 DNA: TGCGCCAGCAGCTGGACAGGGTCCTTGGATACGCAGTATTTT. Its translation is CASSWTGSLDTQYF.

The chain carries TRBV24-1 and TRBJ2-7, with D possibly being TRBD1 (6 bases). CDR1 is KGHDR, CDR2 SFDVKD, per germline. Trimming removed 3 bases from V and 5 bases from J, with 19 bases in between. The CDR3 length is 16 residues. The chain's CDR3 is CATSDMVQGYRDEQYF. CDR3 DNA: TGTGCCACCAGTGATATGGTACAGGGATATCGTGACGAGCAGTACTTC.

This sequence joins TRBV25-1 and TRBJ1-3, with 9 bases fitting TRBD1. Trimming took 6 bases from V and 8 from J; bases not matched to a gene: 5. Germline values: CDR1 MGHDK, CDR2 SYGVNS. The CDR3 sequence is 13 residues long. Here the CDR3 reads CASRRTGVDTIYF. CDR3 nucleotides: TGTGCCAGCAGAAGGACAGGGGTGGACACCATATATTTT.

The chain combines TRBV6-1 with TRBJ2-3; 13 bases fit TRBD2. The V gene's germline CDR1 is MNHNS and CDR2 SASEGT. The CDR3 runs to 16 residues. Germline trimming cut 4 bases from V and 3 bases from J; bases unmatched to any gene: 4. The CDR3 is CASSVLAGGPTDTQYF. For the CDR3, the DNA is TGTGCCAGCAGTGTACTAGCGGGAGGGCCAACAGATACGCAGTATTTT.

The table lists this clone with a count of one. This chain connects TRBV18 to TRBJ2-2, with 9 bases aligning to TRBD2. Germline loops: CDR1 KGHSH, CDR2 LQKENI. The V and J ends lost 3 bases and 5 bases, in that order; junction bases with no gene match: 4. The CDR3 spans 15 residues. Written as DNA, the CDR3 is TGTGCCAGCTCACCCTCGACTAGCGGAACCGGGGAGCTGTTTTTT. Amino acid sequence: CASSPSTSGTGELFF.

The gene calls are TRBV19 and TRBJ1-5, with 7 bases matching TRBD1. V trimming: 3 bases; J trimming: 0 bases; junction bases outside the gene matches: 2. The CDR3 extends over 15 amino acids. CDR1 is LNHDA, CDR2 SQIVND, per germline (reference sequence). The CDR3 coding sequence is TGTGCCAGTAGTATGGGGACAGTTAGCAATCAGCCCCAGCATTTT. This sequence encodes CASSMGTVSNQPQHF.

This sequence joins TRBV12-5 and TRBJ2-1; 9 bases line up with TRBD2. Trimming at V came to 6 bases and at J to 5 bases, leaving 8 bases not matched to a gene. The CDR3 totals 15 residues. CDR1 and CDR2 (germline): LGHNT, FRNRAP. The CDR3 nucleotides are TGTGCTAGTGGGGACTTGCGGGAGGGGCACAATGAGCAGTTCTTC. Its protein is CASGDLREGHNEQFF.

The chain joins TRBV28 to TRBJ2-7; D perhaps matches TRBD2 (5 bases). Deletions cut 6 bases from V and 5 bases from J, with 14 bases between. Germline V gives CDR1 MDHEN, CDR2 SYDVKM. The CDR3 extends over 13 amino acids. CDR3 residues: CASRRASHNEQYF. The CDR3 nucleotides read TGTGCCAGCAGGCGGGCCTCACACAACGAGCAGTACTTC.

The chain has TRBV7-3 and TRBJ2-3; 10 bases are a match to TRBD1. Germline values: CDR1 SGHTA, CDR2 FQGTGA. J lost 4 bases, V lost 2 bases, and 12 bases had no gene match. CDR3 length: 18 amino acids. CDR3 residues: CASSLHPGQGVGADTQYF. CDR3 nucleotide sequence: TGTGCCAGCAGCTTACACCCCGGACAGGGGGTGGGGGCAGATACGCAGTATTTT.

The genes are TRBV6-5 and TRBJ1-1; possible D gene TRBD1, 6 bases. V shed 5 bases and J shed 3 bases, with 10 bases lying between them. CDR3 size: 13 residues. CDR1 is MNHEY, CDR2 SVGAGI, per germline. CDR3 residues: CASSRGGDTEAFF. CDR3 coding DNA: TGTGCCAGCAGTAGGGGGGGTGACACTGAAGCTTTCTTT.

The chain combines TRBV7-3 with TRBJ2-1, with 10 bases identical to TRBD2. Trimming took 5 bases from V and 5 from J; bases not matched to a gene: 9. Germline CDR1 SGHTA, CDR2 FQGTGA. The CDR3 extends over 16 amino acids. CDR3 loop: CASSPAGSGRDNEQFF. The CDR3 nucleotides read TGTGCCAGCAGCCCCGCAGGGAGCGGGAGGGACAATGAGCAGTTCTTC.